This entry is about one TCR beta chain. These data originate in a study of blood T cell repertoires in COVID-19. Study information: Both acute and convalescent COVID-19 samples were obtained from the United States, Italy and Spain. T cells, B-cell-depleted T cells, or PBMCs supplied cDNA or gDNA.

Clones were read by immunoSEQ multiplex PCR, and TCRdb kept only the in-frame ones, dropping some. The sample consists of 140,000 to 150,000 clones, approximately 90% of them appearing once. CDR3 length: 15 amino acids. The V gene lost 9 bases and the J gene lost 7 bases, with 19 bases spanning the gap. Germline V gene data show CDR1 as SNHLY and CDR2 as FYNNEI. Material for sequencing was peripheral blood. The TCR originated in a man in his sixties with active or convalescent COVID-19. The chain recombines TRBV2 with TRBJ1-6, with a weak D call TRBD1 (6 bases). The CDR3 sequence is CASCIPGEGNSPLHF. The CDR3 region has the DNA TGTGCCAGTTGCATCCCAGGGGAGGGGAATTCACCCCTCCACTTT.